This is a list of T cell receptor beta chains from one sample in a study of early T cells in non-severe SARS-CoV-2 infection. One entry per CDR3 protein, called by TCRdb with MiXCR from the 5' RACE reads. The data show 50,000 or so distinct CDR3 sequences, with 14% to 15% seen just once and about a tenth held by the top ten. The specimen comprised whole blood, sampled at baseline. These receptors were obtained from an adult who was a healthcare worker with PCR-confirmed SARS-CoV-2 infection or an uninfected control (not recorded which). Both conserved end residues are part of each CDR3.

V gene	J gene	CDR3 protein
TRBV7-3	TRBJ1-1	CASSLDRDTEAFF
TRBV2	TRBJ1-1	CASTLGGTVNTEAFF
TRBV28	TRBJ2-7	CASRGTTGQSAQRDSYEQYF
TRBV11-2	TRBJ2-7	CASSYSSSYEQYF
TRBV7-6	TRBJ1-2	CASSFGSGEGQGYTF
TRBV7-2	TRBJ2-1	CASSQGGLVLEQFF
TRBV7-2	TRBJ2-7	CASSGRRTGGKSYEQYF
TRBV29-1	TRBJ2-5	CSVGDRRETQYF
TRBV29-1	TRBJ1-1	CSVGQGAEAFF
TRBV2	TRBJ2-7	CASSAQGSGEQYF
TRBV3-1	TRBJ2-1	CASSQARGSYNEQFF
TRBV12-3/TRBV12-4	TRBJ1-1	CASREQGVTEAFF
TRBV18	TRBJ1-2	CASSLSLENYGYTF
TRBV29-1	TRBJ2-1	CSVEGQGQLSYNEQFF
TRBV24-1	TRBJ1-5	CATSGRSNQPQHF
TRBV20-1	TRBJ1-3	CSAPSMSPGNTIYF
TRBV9	TRBJ2-4	CASSVGTSNGAKNIQYF
TRBV29-1	TRBJ2-7	CSELWTGPSPYEQYF
TRBV27	TRBJ2-1	CASSSPLSGGAYNEQFF
TRBV5-4	TRBJ2-2	CASSLSTLNTGELFF
TRBV11-2	TRBJ2-2	CASSLSGSYTGELFF
TRBV6-6	TRBJ1-6	CATEGGNSPLHF
TRBV28	TRBJ2-7	CASSLPDRGGEQYF
TRBV29-1	TRBJ1-1	CSARKGGNTEAFF
TRBV6-5	TRBJ1-1	CASFFVGRYTEAFF
TRBV25-1	TRBJ2-1	CASSNSGDSYNEQFF
TRBV27	TRBJ1-1	CASSLSPTAGTEAFF
TRBV20-1	TRBJ2-3	CSAMTSGEDTQYF
TRBV5-1	TRBJ2-3	CASSPPGHTDTQYF
TRBV3-1	TRBJ2-7	CASSQGGLAGDEQYF
TRBV20-1	TRBJ2-5	CSARRAAQETQYF
TRBV18	TRBJ1-6	CASSDTGTSSNSPLHF
TRBV29-1	TRBJ1-1	CSVERDRDTEAFF
TRBV7-9	TRBJ2-2	CASSSPPGELFF
TRBV28	TRBJ1-5	CASSQHNSNQPQHF
TRBV10-3	TRBJ2-1	CAATSGTSGSNEQFF
TRBV5-1	TRBJ2-1	CASSLEGANEQFF
TRBV7-2	TRBJ1-4	CASSLQVATNEKLFF
TRBV7-9	TRBJ2-1	CASSLRRDKYNEQFF
TRBV7-9	TRBJ2-5	CASRRDTETQYF
TRBV20-1	TRBJ1-4	CSAPSLQESEKLFF
TRBV6-2/TRBV6-3	TRBJ2-5	CASSYSRGRRETQYF
TRBV2	TRBJ2-5	CASRTGGGETQYF
TRBV25-1	TRBJ2-2	CASSANKINTGELFF
TRBV11-3	TRBJ2-1	CASSPQTGAVEQFF
TRBV4-1	TRBJ1-6	CASSQDPAGSYNSPLHF
TRBV5-1	TRBJ1-1	CASSLASQSTEAFF
TRBV5-1	TRBJ1-4	CPSSLEGATNEKLFF
TRBV5-6	TRBJ1-2	CASSLVQQGSDYGYTF
TRBV9	TRBJ2-7	CASSQMTNSYEQYF
TRBV4-1	TRBJ1-4	CASSQESLINEKLFF
TRBV5-1	TRBJ2-3	CASSSGTRGDTQYF